Sequencing of this T cell receptor (beta chain) was carried out in a study of neurological immune-mediated disorders. This clonotype showed up many times. TCRdb itself ran the 5' RACE reads through MiXCR, one entry per CDR3 protein. The profile shows about 59,000 distinct CDR3 sequences, around 3.5% of them singletons. The sequence was obtained from a woman aged 25 to 39 with multiple sclerosis. The specimen sequenced was PBMCs.

DNA for the CDR3: TGTGCCAGCAGTCCTCAGGGGGTCAATGAGCAGTTCTTC. This codes for CASSPQGVNEQFF. This chain uses TRBV12-3 or TRBV12-4 with TRBJ2-1, with 7 nucleotides matching TRBD1. J was trimmed by 6 bases and V by 5 bases; bases with no gene match: 4. The CDR3 covers 13 residues.